Listed below are T cell receptor beta chains from one sample, sequenced in a study of shared clonotypes between healthy human individuals. Method: immunoSEQ multiplex PCR; TCRdb's copy keeps in-frame clones and lacks some. The sample consists of approximately 2.4 million clones, 95% of them appearing once. The sequencing sample was made of naive CD4+ T cells sorted from blood. The receptor set was obtained from a man younger than 30 in good health. The CDR3 runs from the conserved cysteine through the conserved F or W. A D gene is named only where the DNA matches it firmly. Size is omitted from some rows. Given values are once, few, many or a class for expanded clones.

>TRBJ1-6|TRBD1|18|-|TRBV25-1
TGTGCCAGCAGTGACGACTGGACAGGGGGGACTCAAAATTCACCCCTCCACTTT
CASSDDWTGGTQNSPLHF
>TRBJ1-2|TRBD1|17|-|TRBV5-6
TGTGCCAGCAGCCCTGGGACAGGGTCAACTCCGGCCTTGGGCTACACCTTC
CASSPGTGSTPALGYTF
>TRBJ2-7|TRBD1|17|-|TRBV4-1
TGCGCCAGCAGCCAAGGGGCCTCGGGACAGGGGGCTTACGAGCAGTACTTC
CASSQGASGQGAYEQYF
>TRBJ2-7|-|14|once|TRBV2
TGTGCCAGCAGTGAAAGGGTCGGCTCCTACGAGCAGTACTTC
CASSERVGSYEQYF
>TRBJ2-7|-|14|-|TRBV10-1
TGCGCCAGCAGCTCGGCGCTCAGCTCCTACGAGCAGTACTTC
CASSSALSSYEQYF
>TRBJ2-1|-|15|-|TRBV9
TGTGCCAGCAGTGTATCTAGCGTACCGGGGAATGAGCAGTTCTTC
CASSVSSVPGNEQFF
>TRBJ2-7|-|15|-|TRBV5-1
TGCGCCAGCAGCTTGGTCCCAGGGAGCTCCTACGAGCAGTACTTC
CASSLVPGSSYEQYF
>TRBJ1-1|-|15|-|TRBV18
TGTGCCAGCTCATTACTTTGGGGGAGTGACACTGAAGCTTTCTTT
CASSLLWGSDTEAFF
>TRBJ2-7|-|11|-|TRBV20-1
TGCAGTGCGGAAGGGACGAAAGAGCAGTACTTC
CSAEGTKEQYF
>TRBJ1-1|-|12|-|TRBV28
TGTGCCAGCAGTTTGCCAGGAACTGAAGCTTTCTTT
CASSLPGTEAFF
>TRBJ2-7|-|14|-|TRBV7-7
TGTGCTAGCAGCCTGAGCCCGGGAAGCAACGAGCAGTACTTC
CASSLSPGSNEQYF
>TRBJ2-5|-|14|-|TRBV6-5
TGTGCCAGCAGAGCCCCGGGGGGCCCCGAGACCCAGTACTTC
CASRAPGGPETQYF
>TRBJ1-4|-|17|-|TRBV18
TGTGCCAGCTCACCATTCGACAGCCCTGCAACTAATGAAAAACTGTTTTTT
CASSPFDSPATNEKLFF
>TRBJ2-1|TRBD2|14|-|TRBV18
TGTGCCAGCTCACCAGTACTAGCGGACAATGAGCAGTTCTTC
CASSPVLADNEQFF
>TRBJ2-2|TRBD2|16|-|TRBV5-4
TGTGCCAGCAGCGTCGGGGGACTATTAAACACCGGGGAGCTGTTTTTT
CASSVGGLLNTGELFF
>TRBJ1-6|-|14|once|TRBV5-1
TGCGCCAGCAGCCCGGACGGGTATAATTCACCCCTCCACTTT
CASSPDGYNSPLHF
>TRBJ2-3|-|12|-|TRBV12-5
TGTGCTAGTGGGCCGGCCACAGATACGCAGTATTTT
CASGPATDTQYF
>TRBJ2-3|-|12|-|TRBV9
TGTGCCAGCGGTGATGTCACAGATACGCAGTATTTT
CASGDVTDTQYF
>TRBJ1-2|-|12|-|TRBV2
TGTGCCAGCAGCAGAAATAACTATGGCTACACCTTC
CASSRNNYGYTF
>TRBJ2-4|TRBD1|15|-|TRBV11-2
TGTGCCAGCAGCTTAGATGACAGGGATGTAAACATTCAGTACTTC
CASSLDDRDVNIQYF
>TRBJ2-5|TRBD1|15|-|TRBV11-2
TGTGCCAGCAGCTTTAGGACAGGGGGCTGGGAGACCCAGTACTTC
CASSFRTGGWETQYF
>TRBJ2-1|-|18|-|TRBV11-2
TGTGCCAGCAGCCCAGGGGATTGGGGGGCGCTTACCTACAATGAGCAGTTCTTC
CASSPGDWGALTYNEQFF
>TRBJ2-1|-|14|once|TRBV5-6
TGTGCCAGCAGCCCAGCCGTGGGGGGCAATGAGCAGTTCTTC
CASSPAVGGNEQFF
>TRBJ2-1|-|13|-|TRBV5-6
TGTGCCAGCAGCTTGGCCCGTTTGGATGAGCAGTTCTTC
CASSLARLDEQFF
>TRBJ2-3|-|14|-|TRBV10-3
TGTGCCATCAGTCGGGACATCTTCACAGATACGCAGTATTTT
CAISRDIFTDTQYF
>TRBJ2-1|-|14|-|TRBV19
TGTGCCAGTAGTATGAGGTCTTACTACAATGAGCAGTTCTTC
CASSMRSYYNEQFF
>TRBJ1-2|-|13|-|TRBV25-1
TGTGCCAGCAGTGTCGGCACGGACTATGGCTACACCTTC
CASSVGTDYGYTF
>TRBJ1-3|-|13|-|TRBV30
TGTGCCTGGCAGCCAGAAATCGGAAACACCATATATTTT
CAWQPEIGNTIYF
>TRBJ1-1|TRBD1|16|-|TRBV30
TGTGCCTGGAGTCAGACGACAGGGGGGCAAGTGGATGAAGCTTTCTTT
CAWSQTTGGQVDEAFF
>TRBJ1-1|TRBD1|20|-|TRBV29-1
TGCAGCGTTGAAGACCCACAGGGGTTGGCCGAGGGTTGGTTGGAAACTGAAGCTTTCTTT
CSVEDPQGLAEGWLETEAFF
>TRBJ2-3|-|15|-|TRBV4-1
TGCGCCAGCAGCCAAGAACAGGGCGTCACAGATACGCAGTATTTT
CASSQEQGVTDTQYF
>TRBJ2-1|TRBD1|15|-|TRBV7-3
TGTGCCAGCAGCTTAACGAGGGGGCTCTACAATGAGCAGTTCTTC
CASSLTRGLYNEQFF